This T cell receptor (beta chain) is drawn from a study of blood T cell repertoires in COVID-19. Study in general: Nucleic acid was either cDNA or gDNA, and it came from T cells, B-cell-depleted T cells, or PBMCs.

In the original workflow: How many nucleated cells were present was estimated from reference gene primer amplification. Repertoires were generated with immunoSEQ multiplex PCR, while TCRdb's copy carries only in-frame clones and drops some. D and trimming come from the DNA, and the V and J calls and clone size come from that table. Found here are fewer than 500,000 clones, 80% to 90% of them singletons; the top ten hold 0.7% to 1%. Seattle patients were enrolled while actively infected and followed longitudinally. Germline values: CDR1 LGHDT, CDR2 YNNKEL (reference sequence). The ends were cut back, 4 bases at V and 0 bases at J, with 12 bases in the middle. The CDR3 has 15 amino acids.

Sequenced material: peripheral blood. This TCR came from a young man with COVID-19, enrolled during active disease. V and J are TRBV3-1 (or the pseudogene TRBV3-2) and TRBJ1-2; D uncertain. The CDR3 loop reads CASSPTAVTNYGYTF. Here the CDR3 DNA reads TGTGCCAGCAGCCCGACGGCGGTTACTAACTATGGCTACACCTTC.